The 7 T cell receptor beta chains below come from one sample, sequenced in a study of blood T cell repertoires in COVID-19. Sequenced by immunoSEQ multiplex PCR; TCRdb stores in-frame clones only, minus some. This sample has around 68,000 clones, with about nine tenths found just once. The sequenced sample was peripheral blood. The receptors here all came from a man in his forties or fifties with active COVID-19.

The V call is TRBV9, the J call TRBJ2-3, with 7 positions matching TRBD1. The CDR3 is made up of 16 amino acids. With 0 bases clipped from V and 2 bases from J, the junction kept 6 bases outside the gene matches. Germline V gene lookup returns CDR1 SGDLS and CDR2 YYNGEE. The CDR3 DNA reads TGTGCCAGCAGCGTAGTGGAGACAGGGAACACAGATACGCAGTATTTT. It translates to CASSVVETGNTDTQYF. Full variable domain (outside the CDR3, taken from reference TRBV9 and TRBJ2-3): DSGVTQTPKHLITATGQRVTLRCSPRSGDLSVYWYQQSLDQGLQFLIQYYNGEERAKGNILERFSAQQFPDLHSELNLSSLELGDSALYFCASSVVETGNTDTQYFGPGTRLTVL.

This chain joins TRBV5-4 and TRBJ2-1; 11 bases are shared with TRBD1. The CDR3 is 16 residues long. Per germline, CDR1 SGHNT and CDR2 YYREEE (reference sequence). Trimming removed 4 bases from V and 6 bases from J; junction bases left unmatched: 9. In nucleotides, the CDR3 is TGTGCCAGCAGCAGTCCGTCCGGGACAGGGGGCAATGAGCAGTTCTTC. Protein sequence: CASSSPSGTGGNEQFF.

The chain uses TRBV28 and TRBJ2-3; D possibly corresponds to TRBD2 (5 bases). V shed 2 bases and J shed 2 bases, with 11 bases lying between them. Per the germline V gene, CDR1 is MDHEN and CDR2 is SYDVKM. This CDR3 contains 15 residues. The CDR3 coding sequence is TGTGCCAGCAGTTTACCCAGCGGCCACACAGATACGCAGTATTTT. It translates to CASSLPSGHTDTQYF.

The chain joins TRBV19 to TRBJ2-2; 8 bases map to TRBD2. Trimming removed 5 bases from V and 5 bases from J; junction bases left unmatched: 4. The CDR3 covers 14 residues. Germline V CDR1 and CDR2: LNHDA, SQIVND (reference sequence). The CDR3: CASSLTSVTGELFF. The CDR3 region has the DNA TGTGCCAGTAGTTTGACTAGCGTAACCGGGGAGCTGTTTTTT.

This chain links TRBV7-8 with TRBJ1-1; possibly TRBD1 for D (6 bases). This CDR3 has 14 residues. V was clipped by 5 bases and J by 4 bases, with 14 bases between them. Germline V gives CDR1 SGHVS, CDR2 FQNEAQ. CDR3 loop: CASSIQGVGTEAFF. CDR3 bases: TGTGCCAGCAGCATACAGGGTGTGGGCACTGAAGCTTTCTTT.

This chain links TRBV28 with TRBJ1-1, with D possibly TRBD1 on 6 matching bases. The V gene lost 6 bases and the J gene lost 1 base, with 18 bases spanning the gap. The CDR3 is 16 residues long. Germline CDR1 MDHEN, CDR2 SYDVKM. CDR3 loop: CASRLALGQTNTEAFF. Here the CDR3 DNA reads TGTGCCAGCAGACTGGCCCTTGGACAGACGAACACTGAAGCTTTCTTT.

CDR3 sequence reads: CASSLEGDYGYTF. DNA of the CDR3: TGTGCCAGCAGCTTGGAAGGGGACTATGGCTACACCTTC. The chain links TRBV5-6 to TRBJ1-2; D possibly corresponds to TRBD1 (5 bases). Deletions cut 0 bases from V and 3 bases from J, with 6 bases between. The CDR3 sequence is 13 residues long. Germline V lookup: CDR1 SGHDT, CDR2 YYEEEE.